A single sample gave rise to the 14 T cell receptor beta chains below, sequenced in a study of breast tumors, draining lymph nodes, adjacent tissues. MiXCR was run by TCRdb on the multiplex PCR reads, yielding one entry per CDR3 protein. The sample includes more than 250,000 distinct CDR3 sequences, 30% of them seen just once. Breast cancer patients provided tissue from their axillary draining lymph nodes. Sample: axillary lymph node tissue. These receptors all stem from a female donor with breast cancer. Some clones in this sample may be carry-over from other donors' samples.

On this clonotype: This clone may be a read error of a much larger clone one base away. The chain combines TRBV6-5 with TRBJ2-1, with TRBD1 matching over 8 bases. The trim removed 5 bases at V and 7 bases at J, leaving 7 bases unmatched. The CDR3 spans 14 residues. Germline-derived CDR1 and CDR2 are MNHEY and SVGAGI. The CDR3: CASSHGQGDNEQFF. Written as DNA, the CDR3 is TGTGCCAGCAGTCACGGACAGGGTGATAATGAGCAGTTCTTC.

There are many counts of this clonotype. The chain combines TRBV20-1 with TRBJ1-6; D unresolved. The CDR3 is 14 residues long. Trimming cost V 2 bases and J 1 base, with 6 bases left between them. Per the germline V gene, CDR1 is DFQATT and CDR2 is SNEGSKA (reference sequence). CDR3 bases: TGCAGTGCTAGACCGTTGTCCTATAATTCACCCCTCCACTTT. This sequence encodes CSARPLSYNSPLHF.

Comment on this clonotype: A much larger clone lies one base from this, so it may be a read error. V and J are TRBV11-2 and TRBJ2-5; D possibly corresponds to TRBD2 (5 bases). Trimming stripped 1 base from V and 7 bases from J, with 10 bases between. From germline, CDR1 is SGHAT and CDR2 FQNNGV. There are 13 residues in the CDR3. The CDR3 is CASSLAGRGTQYF. The CDR3 nucleotides read TGTGCCAGCAGCTTAGCGGGGAGAGGGACCCAGTACTTC.

A single count supports this clonotype. The rearrangement links TRBV6-6 to TRBJ2-2; maybe TRBD2 (5 bases). This CDR3 contains 13 residues. Trimming took off 7 bases at V and 6 bases at J, with 12 bases between the two ends. CDR1 and CDR2 (germline): MNHNY, SVGAGI (reference sequence). The chain's CDR3 is CASTPGGSGELFF. CDR3 nucleotide sequence: TGTGCCAGCACTCCTGGAGGCTCCGGGGAGCTGTTTTTT.

The sample holds a few counts of this clonotype. Since no conserved phenylalanine or tryptophan closes the CDR3, a read error is the likely cause. Here the CDR3 reads CASSPGDWNTGELFL. The CDR3 DNA reads as TGCGCCAGCAGCCCGGGAGACTGGAACACCGGGGAGCTGTTTCTT. The gene calls are TRBV5-1 and TRBJ2-2; the D gene is possibly TRBD2 (6 bases). Trimming cost V 4 bases and J 1 base, with 11 bases left between them. The CDR3 covers 15 residues. CDR1 is SGHRS and CDR2 is YFSETQ in the germline V gene.

This clonotype was observed a handful of times. The V and J genes are TRBV11-2 and TRBJ2-7; D is unresolved. The germline gives CDR1 SGHAT, CDR2 FQNNGV. Trimming shortened V by 6 bases and J by 3 bases, and 9 bases separated the two germline ends. This CDR3 spans 12 amino acids. The CDR3 nucleotides are TGTGCCAGCAGTGGGATCGACTACGAGCAGTACTTC. Translated: CASSGIDYEQYF.

V gene TRBV28 combines with J gene TRBJ2-7; D is uncertain. Per germline, CDR1 MDHEN and CDR2 SYDVKM. The germline V and J ends were trimmed by 6 bases and 3 bases, with 9 bases remaining between them. The CDR3 extends over 12 amino acids. The CDR3 here is CASRSPLYEQYF. The CDR3 DNA reads as TGTGCCAGCAGATCCCCCCTCTACGAGCAGTACTTC.

This chain joins TRBV7-9 and TRBJ2-5, with 10 bases that match TRBD2. The CDR3 is 17 amino acids. J gave up 5 bases and V 1 base, and 10 bases lay outside the gene matches. The germline V gene encodes CDR1 SEHNR and CDR2 FQNEAQ (reference sequence). CDR3 residues: CASSLGSASGSGETQYF. The CDR3 coding sequence is TGTGCCAGCAGCTTAGGTTCGGCTAGCGGGAGTGGGGAGACCCAGTACTTC.

As regards this clonotype: At one end, the junction sequence differs from germline, possibly due to a read error. The chain employs TRBV12-3 or TRBV12-4 and TRBJ2-3; TRBD2 aligns across 11 bases. The CDR3 covers 15 residues. The CDR3 loop reads CAGSLAGGPGDTQYF. The CDR3 bases are TGTGCCGGCAGTTTAGCGGGAGGGCCTGGAGATACGCAGTATTTT.

Turning to this clonotype: Relative to the germline gene, one junction end is altered; a read error may explain this. The CDR3 DNA reads TGTGCCAGCAGCGTCGACAGGCGAGAGACCCTGCACTTC. Protein sequence: CASSVDRRETLHF. J is TRBJ2-5 and V is TRBV7-9, with TRBD1 as a possible D gene (6 bases). The CDR3 extends over 13 amino acids. Germline V gene lookup returns CDR1 SEHNR and CDR2 FQNEAQ (reference sequence).

This clonotype came up many times. The CDR3 region is CSVVFGQGRQETQYF. The CDR3 coding sequence is TGCAGCGTTGTATTTGGTCAGGGGAGGCAAGAGACCCAGTACTTC. The rearrangement uses TRBV29-1 and TRBJ2-5; D might be TRBD1 or TRBD2, each matching 6 bases. CDR3 length: 15 amino acids. Germline V gene sequence: CDR1 SQVTM, CDR2 ANQGSEA. V shed 4 bases and J shed 2 bases, with 17 bases lying between them.

This clonotype has a count of ten or more. The rearrangement links TRBV6-6 to TRBJ2-5; D is uncertain. Trimming took off 3 bases at V and 2 bases at J, with 13 bases between the two ends. The CDR3 length is 15 residues. The germline CDR1 and CDR2 sequences are MNHNY and SVGAGI (reference sequence). The CDR3 region is CASSYLPRLQETQYF. The CDR3 DNA is TGTGCCAGCAGTTATCTCCCCCGCCTACAAGAGACCCAGTACTTC.

The gene calls are TRBV2 and TRBJ1-1, with 8 bases identical to TRBD1. V dropped 11 bases and J dropped 0; count of bases not matched to a gene: 5. The CDR3 sequence is 13 residues long. Germline assignment: CDR1 SNHLY and CDR2 FYNNEI. Here the CDR3 reads CAVLGQVNTEAFF. The CDR3 DNA is TGTGCCGTGCTGGGACAGGTGAACACTGAAGCTTTCTTT.

This clonotype has only a few counts. The CDR3 sequence is CASSLEVILAGDNEQFF. CDR3 bases: TGTGCCAGCAGCTTAGAAGTTATACTAGCGGGAGACAATGAGCAGTTCTTC. V and J are TRBV11-3 and TRBJ2-1, with 11 nucleotides matching TRBD2. The trim removed 0 bases at V and 5 bases at J, leaving 6 bases unmatched. CDR1 is SGHNT, CDR2 YENEEA, per germline. The CDR3 length is 17 residues.